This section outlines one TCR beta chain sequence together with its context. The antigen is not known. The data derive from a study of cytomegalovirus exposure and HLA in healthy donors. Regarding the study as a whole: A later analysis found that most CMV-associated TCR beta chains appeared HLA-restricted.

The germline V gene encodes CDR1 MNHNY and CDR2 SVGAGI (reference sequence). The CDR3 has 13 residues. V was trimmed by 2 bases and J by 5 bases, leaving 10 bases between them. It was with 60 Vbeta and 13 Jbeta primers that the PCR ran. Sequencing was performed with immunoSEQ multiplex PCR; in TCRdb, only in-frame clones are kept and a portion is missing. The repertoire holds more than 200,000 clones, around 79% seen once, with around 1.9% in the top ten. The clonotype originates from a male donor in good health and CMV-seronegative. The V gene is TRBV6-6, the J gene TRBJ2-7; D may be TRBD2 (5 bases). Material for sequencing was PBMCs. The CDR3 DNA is TGTGCCAGCAGTTACCCGGGGAGCCACGAGCAGTACTTC. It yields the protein CASSYPGSHEQYF.